These 27 T cell receptor beta chains came from one sample sequenced in a study of Graves' ophthalmopathy and Graves' hyperthyroidism. Amplification from RNA transcripts yielded the TCR beta CDR3 regions. HTBI primers were used in a first-round RT-PCR, which preceded a second-round multiplex PCR. MiXCR was run by TCRdb on the multiplex PCR reads, yielding one entry per CDR3 protein. Counted here are 500,000 to 700,000 distinct CDR3 sequences, less than 45% occurring once; the ten biggest clones make up around 4%. Sequencing was performed on peripheral blood or thyroid tissue (not recorded which). Every receptor here comes from an adult man with Graves' hyperthyroidism.

The chain couples TRBV29-1 to TRBJ1-1; 7 positions agree with TRBD1. The CDR3 runs 15 residues. V was clipped by 7 bases and J by 1 base; unmatched bases: 12. Germline CDR1 reads SQVTM; CDR2 reads ANQGSEA. In nucleotides, the CDR3 is TGCAGCGCTGACGAACGAGGGGGCGCGAACACTGAAGCTTTCTTT. It specifies CSADERGGANTEAFF.

This clonotype was picked up one time. The chain employs TRBV29-1 and TRBJ2-7; 9 nucleotides align to TRBD1. Germline CDR1 reads SQVTM; CDR2 reads ANQGSEA. This CDR3 is built from 13 residues. V gave up 6 bases and J gave up 3 bases; unmatched junction bases: 6. For the CDR3, the DNA is TGCAGCGTCTTCGGGACAGGGTACTACGAGCAGTACTTC. Its translation: CSVFGTGYYEQYF.

The chain couples TRBV4-1 to TRBJ1-2; TRBD1 is a possible D gene (6 bases). With 0 bases removed from V and 4 bases from J, the gap between germline ends came to 15 bases. Germline V gene sequence: CDR1 MGHRA, CDR2 YSYEKL. The CDR3 consists of 16 residues. The CDR3 is CASSQDRGGRTYGYTF. The DNA of the CDR3 is TGCGCCAGCAGCCAAGATCGTGGGGGGCGTACCTATGGCTACACCTTC.

V is TRBV20-1 and J is TRBJ2-3, with D possibly TRBD1 on 6 matching bases. The V gene's germline CDR1 is DFQATT and CDR2 SNEGSKA (reference sequence). CDR3 size: 16 residues. V was trimmed by 0 bases and J by 2 bases, leaving 15 bases between them. CDR3 region: CSARDRGRGNTDTQYF. DNA for the CDR3: TGCAGTGCTAGAGATCGTGGCAGGGGTAACACAGATACGCAGTATTTT.

This clonotype was counted ten times or more. The chain carries TRBV7-2 and TRBJ2-3; 7 positions match TRBD2. Per germline, CDR1 SGHTA and CDR2 FQGNSA. CDR3 size: 13 residues. Trimming removed 9 bases from V and 2 bases from J; junction bases left unmatched: 5. This CDR3 reads CASVAGHTDTQYF. DNA for the CDR3: TGTGCCAGTGTAGCGGGCCACACAGATACGCAGTATTTT.

This clonotype was recorded many times. The CDR3 loop reads CASSVGLVGTQYF. In DNA, the CDR3 is TGTGCCAGCAGCGTGGGCCTCGTCGGGACCCAGTACTTC. The V gene is TRBV11-3, the J gene TRBJ2-5; D call uncertain. The germline V gene has CDR1 SGHNT and CDR2 YENEEA. This CDR3 region has 13 residues. V was trimmed by 5 bases and J by 7 bases, leaving 14 bases between them.

DNA for the CDR3: TGTGCCAGCAGTGTGGTGAGCAATCAGCCCCAGCATTTT. It encodes CASSVVSNQPQHF. The chain couples TRBV2 to TRBJ1-5; unclear D gene. The CDR3 spans 13 residues. Trimming removed 4 bases at V and 1 base at J, with 5 bases between. Germline-derived CDR1 and CDR2 are SNHLY and FYNNEI.

This clonotype has ten or more counts. This chain uses TRBV12-3 or TRBV12-4 with TRBJ2-7; D perhaps matches TRBD2 (5 bases). Trimming removed 4 bases at V and 3 bases at J, with 13 bases between. The CDR3 extends over 14 amino acids. Here the CDR3 DNA reads TGTGCCAGCAGTTCGAGGGTGCTTGGCTACGAGCAGTACTTC. Its protein is CASSSRVLGYEQYF.

This clonotype has at least ten counts. The chain recombines TRBV5-1 with TRBJ1-2, with 10 bases that match TRBD1. With V trimmed by 3 bases and J by 3 bases, 2 bases remained unmatched. CDR3 length equals 14 residues. Per the germline V gene, CDR1 is SGHRS and CDR2 is YFSETQ. CDR3 bases: TGCGCCAGCAGCTGGGACAGGGGAGACTATGGCTACACCTTC. This encodes CASSWDRGDYGYTF. Full variable domain (missing parts from reference TRBV5-1 and TRBJ1-2): KAGVTQTPRYLIKTRGQQVTLSCSPISGHRSVSWYQQTPGQGLQFLFEYFSETQRNKGNFPGRFSGRQFSNSRSEMNVSTLELGDSALYLCASSWDRGDYGYTFGSGTRLTVV.

This clonotype was counted ten times or more. The chain joins TRBV7-9 to TRBJ2-7; D remains ambiguous. This CDR3 spans 17 amino acids. The germline V gene encodes CDR1 SEHNR and CDR2 FQNEAQ (reference sequence). Trimming took 3 bases from V and 7 from J, leaving 25 bases between them. The CDR3 loop is CASSFPTGPGSVREQYF. CDR3 in DNA: TGTGCCAGCAGCTTCCCGACCGGGCCAGGTTCCGTTAGGGAGCAGTACTTC.

V and J are TRBV5-1 and TRBJ2-2, with no clear D. Trimming pared 1 base from V and 2 bases from J, leaving 6 bases between. The CDR3 runs 14 residues. The germline V gene encodes CDR1 SGHRS and CDR2 YFSETQ. The CDR3 region has the DNA TGCGCCAGCAGCTTGCTAGACAACACCGGGGAGCTGTTTTTT. This sequence encodes CASSLLDNTGELFF.

This rearrangement joins TRBV4-1 to TRBJ1-2, with TRBD1 as a possible D gene (6 bases). CDR3 length: 15 residues. V was clipped by 1 base and J by 5 bases, with 14 bases between them. The germline V gene encodes CDR1 MGHRA and CDR2 YSYEKL. In DNA form, the CDR3 reads TGCGCCAGCAGCCAAGGAGGGCAGGGGAGTTATGGCTACACCTTC. Its translation is CASSQGGQGSYGYTF.

This clonotype was recorded at least ten times. The chain uses TRBV2 and TRBJ1-6; D may be TRBD1 (6 bases). Trimming left V 6 bases short and J 8 bases short, with 14 bases between. The CDR3 has 14 residues. Germline-derived CDR1 and CDR2 are SNHLY and FYNNEI. The chain's CDR3 is CASRGGGADSPLHF. CDR3 in DNA: TGTGCCAGCAGGGGGGGGGGCGCGGATTCACCCCTCCACTTT. Looking up the rest from reference TRBV2 and TRBJ1-6 gives the full variable domain: EPEVTQTPSHQVTQMGQEVILRCVPISNHLYFYWYRQILGQKVEFLVSFYNNEISEKSEIFDDQFSVERPDGSNFTLKIRSTKLEDSAMYFCASRGGGADSPLHFGNGTRLTVT.

This clonotype has more than one count but fewer than ten. The rearrangement joins TRBV7-9 to TRBJ2-5; D is possibly TRBD1 (5 bases). From germline, CDR1 is SEHNR and CDR2 FQNEAQ (reference sequence). This CDR3 comprises 16 residues. V dropped 0 bases and J dropped 1 base, with 12 bases sitting between them. In nucleotides, the CDR3 is TGTGCCAGCAGCTTAGCGGTACAGGTCCCCCAAGAGACCCAGTACTTC. Protein product: CASSLAVQVPQETQYF.

V is TRBV2 and J is TRBJ2-7; D is perhaps TRBD1 (7 bases). Trimming left V 2 bases short and J 7 bases short, with 21 bases between. The CDR3 is made up of 16 amino acids. The germline gives CDR1 SNHLY, CDR2 FYNNEI. This CDR3 reads CASSEWPGGNTGEQYF. CDR3 DNA: TGTGCCAGCAGTGAATGGCCAGGGGGGAACACCGGGGAGCAGTACTTC.

This clonotype was counted ten times or more. V usage is TRBV4-2 and J usage is TRBJ1-2; D unresolved. The CDR3 has 14 amino acids. The V end was cut by 1 base, the J end by 4 bases, with 10 bases between. CDR1 and CDR2 from the germline V gene are LGHNA and YNFKEQ. The CDR3 loop is CASSQANSLYGYTF. CDR3 in DNA: TGTGCCAGCAGCCAAGCCAACTCCCTCTATGGCTACACCTTC.

For this clonotype: The junction differs from germline at one of its ends, possibly a read error. This chain links TRBV2 with TRBJ1-6; TRBD1 matches 9 bases. The CDR3 has 14 amino acids. The germline V gene has CDR1 SNHLY and CDR2 FYNNEI. The CDR3 region has the DNA TGTGCCAGCACTCCCGGGACAGGGAATTCACTCCTCCACTTT. Residues: CASTPGTGNSLLHF.

The gene calls are TRBV15 and TRBJ2-7; D is tentatively TRBD1 or TRBD2 (5 bases each). The CDR3 covers 15 residues. Trimming shortened V by 0 bases and J by 2 bases, and 11 bases separated the two germline ends. Germline assignment: CDR1 LNHNV and CDR2 YYDKDF (reference sequence). The CDR3 loop is CATSRDGTTTYEQYF. DNA for the CDR3: TGTGCCACCAGCAGAGACGGGACGACTACCTACGAGCAGTACTTC.

The CDR3 DNA follows: TGTGCCAGCAGCTTAATGGGAGGGGAATATGGGGGCACTGAAGCTTTCTTT. Protein: CASSLMGGEYGGTEAFF. The V call is TRBV13, the J call TRBJ1-1; D perhaps matches TRBD1 (5 bases). With 2 bases removed from V and 4 bases from J, the gap between germline ends came to 20 bases. This CDR3 comprises 17 residues. Per the germline V gene, CDR1 is PRHDT and CDR2 is FYEKMQ (reference sequence).

This clonotype was observed a few times. The chain uses TRBV15 and TRBJ1-4; D call uncertain. CDR3 length: 14 amino acids. Deletions cut 5 bases from V and 0 bases from J, with 7 bases between. CDR1 and CDR2 from the germline V gene are LNHNV and YYDKDF (reference sequence). This chain's CDR3 is CATSLFSTNEKLFF. Here the CDR3 DNA reads TGTGCCACCAGCCTCTTCTCAACTAATGAAAAACTGTTTTTT.

This clonotype has just a few counts. CDR3 DNA: TGTGCCAGCAGCTCAGATCCGGGACTAGCGGCAGGGACCCAGTACTTC. It codes for CASSSDPGLAAGTQYF. V gene TRBV5-6 combines with J gene TRBJ2-5, with TRBD2 identical over 11 bases. This CDR3 spans 16 amino acids. Germline V CDR1 and CDR2: SGHDT, YYEEEE. Trimming removed 3 bases from V and 7 bases from J; junction bases left unmatched: 11.

The chain employs TRBV7-8 and TRBJ1-2, with 10 bases fitting TRBD1. Germline lookup yields CDR1 SGHVS and CDR2 FQNEAQ. This CDR3 has 13 residues. Trimming took 4 bases from V and 8 from J; bases not matched to a gene: 4. CDR3 bases: TGTGCCAGCAGCTCCGGACAGGGGGAGGGCTACACCTTC. Its protein product is CASSSGQGEGYTF.

The rearrangement joins TRBV7-9 to TRBJ1-1, with D perhaps TRBD1 (6 bases). The CDR3 is made up of 16 amino acids. V was pared by 2 bases and J by 3 bases, with 16 bases between. Germline loops: CDR1 SEHNR, CDR2 FQNEAQ (reference sequence). CDR3 DNA: TGTGCCAGCAGCTTACCTCGGGGGGGGGCGGACACTGAAGCTTTCTTT. Protein sequence: CASSLPRGGADTEAFF. Together with reference TRBV7-9 and TRBJ1-1, the CDR3 gives the full variable domain: DTGVSQNPRHKITKRGQNVTFRCDPISEHNRLYWYRQTLGQGPEFLTYFQNEAQLEKSRLLSDRFSAERPKGSFSTLEIQRTEQGDSAMYLCASSLPRGGADTEAFFGQGTRLTVV.

CDR3 amino acids: CASRNHEIANTGELFF. The CDR3 DNA reads as TGTGCCAGCAGAAACCATGAGATCGCGAACACCGGGGAGCTGTTTTTT. This sequence joins TRBV24-1 and TRBJ2-2, with no clear D. Trimming took 11 bases from V and 0 from J, leaving 18 bases between them. Looked up from germline, CDR1 is KGHDR and CDR2 is SFDVKD. This CDR3 region has 16 residues.

V gene TRBV28 combines with J gene TRBJ2-2; no reliable D call. There are 14 residues in the CDR3. The germline V gene encodes CDR1 MDHEN and CDR2 SYDVKM. V shed 3 bases and J shed 7 bases, with 12 bases lying between them. CDR3 amino acids: CASSLLGSGGELFF. CDR3 DNA: TGTGCCAGCAGTTTGCTTGGGTCTGGCGGGGAGCTGTTTTTT.

This clonotype was observed many times. This sequence joins TRBV6-5 and TRBJ2-2, with unresolved D. V lost 5 bases, J lost 4 bases, and 14 bases lay in between. The CDR3 contains 15 residues. Germline values: CDR1 MNHEY, CDR2 SVGAGI. CDR3 DNA sequence: TGTGCCAGCAGTCTGGGCCTCACGGGCACCGGGGAGCTGTTTTTT. This translates into CASSLGLTGTGELFF.

V and J are TRBV6-4 and TRBJ1-2; unclear D gene. The germline V and J ends were trimmed by 7 bases and 7 bases, with 13 bases remaining between them. The CDR3 spans 12 residues. CDR1 is MRHNA and CDR2 is SNTAGT in the germline V gene. This chain's CDR3 is CASIRRASGYTF. The CDR3, as DNA: TGTGCCAGCATAAGGAGGGCGAGTGGCTACACCTTC.